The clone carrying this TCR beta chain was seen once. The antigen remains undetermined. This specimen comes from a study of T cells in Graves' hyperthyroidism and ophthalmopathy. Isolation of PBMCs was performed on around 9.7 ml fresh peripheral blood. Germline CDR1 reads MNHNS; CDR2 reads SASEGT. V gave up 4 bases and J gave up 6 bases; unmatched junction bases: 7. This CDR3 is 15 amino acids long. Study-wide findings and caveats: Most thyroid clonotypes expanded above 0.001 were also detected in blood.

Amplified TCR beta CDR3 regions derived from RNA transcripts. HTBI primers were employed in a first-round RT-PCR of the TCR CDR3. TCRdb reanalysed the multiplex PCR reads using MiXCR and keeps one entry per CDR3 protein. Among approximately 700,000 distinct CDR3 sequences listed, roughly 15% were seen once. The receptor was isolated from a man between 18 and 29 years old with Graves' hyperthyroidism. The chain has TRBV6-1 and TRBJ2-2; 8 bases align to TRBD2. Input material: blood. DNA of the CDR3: TGTGCCAGCAGTGGTAGCGGGACGGGCGCCGGGGAGCTGTTTTTT. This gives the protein CASSGSGTGAGELFF.